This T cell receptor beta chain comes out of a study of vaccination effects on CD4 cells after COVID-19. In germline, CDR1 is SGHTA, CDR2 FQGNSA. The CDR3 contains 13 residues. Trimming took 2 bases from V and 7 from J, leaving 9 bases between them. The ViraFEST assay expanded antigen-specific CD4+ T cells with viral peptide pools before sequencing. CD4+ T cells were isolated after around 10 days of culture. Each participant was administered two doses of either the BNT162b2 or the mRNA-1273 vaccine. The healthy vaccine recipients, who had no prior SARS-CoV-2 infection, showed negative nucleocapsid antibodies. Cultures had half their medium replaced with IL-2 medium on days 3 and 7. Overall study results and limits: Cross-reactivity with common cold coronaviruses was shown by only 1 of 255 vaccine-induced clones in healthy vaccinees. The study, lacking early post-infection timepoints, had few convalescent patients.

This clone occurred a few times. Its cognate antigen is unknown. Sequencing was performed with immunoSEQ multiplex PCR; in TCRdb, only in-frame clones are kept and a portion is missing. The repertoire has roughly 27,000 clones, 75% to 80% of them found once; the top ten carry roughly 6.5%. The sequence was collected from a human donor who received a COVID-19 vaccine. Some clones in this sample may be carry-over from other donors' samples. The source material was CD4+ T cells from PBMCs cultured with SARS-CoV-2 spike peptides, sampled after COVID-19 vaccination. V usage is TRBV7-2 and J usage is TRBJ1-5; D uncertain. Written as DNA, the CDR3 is TGTGCCAGCAGCTTACGGGTAAAACAGCCCCAGCATTTT. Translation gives CASSLRVKQPQHF.